Listed here are 32 T cell receptor beta chains from one sample, sequenced in a study of T cell clonotyping in hematopoietic cell transplantation. TCRdb's table, derived via immunoSEQ multiplex PCR, lists solely in-frame clones and lacks some. The sample records around 7,000 clones, around 94% being singletons. The sequences come from peripheral blood mononuclear cells, collected 30 days after allogeneic stem cell transplant. These receptors originate from a male patient between 60 and 69 years old who had an allogeneic stem cell transplant from an unrelated donor, so T cells may come from the graft donor. Some clones in this sample may be carry-over from other donors' samples.

The gene calls are TRBV14 and TRBJ2-7; D is unclear. Trimming removed 4 bases at V and 3 bases at J, with 16 bases between. CDR1 SGHDN and CDR2 FVKESK come from the germline V gene. This CDR3 has 15 amino acids. The CDR3 DNA reads as TGTGCCAGCAGCCCCCTGAGCAGAGGCCGCTACGAGCAGTACTTC. The encoded protein is CASSPLSRGRYEQYF.

V is TRBV9 and J is TRBJ1-1; maybe TRBD1 (6 bases). The CDR3 covers 15 residues. The germline CDR1 and CDR2 sequences are SGDLS and YYNGEE. With 0 bases removed from V and 1 base from J, the gap between germline ends came to 10 bases. The CDR3 DNA reads as TGTGCCAGCAGCGTAGGCGCAGGGGCGAACACTGAAGCTTTCTTT. It specifies CASSVGAGANTEAFF.

This chain uses TRBV7-9 with TRBJ1-5; D is unclear. Germline V gene data show CDR1 as SEHNR and CDR2 as FQNEAQ (reference sequence). There are 13 residues in the CDR3. V lost 0 bases, J lost 7 bases, and 7 bases lay in between. The CDR3 DNA reads as TGTGCCAGCAGCTTAGCGCAGAACCAGCCCCAGCATTTT. This sequence encodes CASSLAQNQPQHF.

This chain links TRBV19 with TRBJ1-1; D gene ambiguous. In germline, CDR1 is LNHDA, CDR2 SQIVND (reference sequence). The CDR3 contains 14 residues. V was pared by 1 base and J by 3 bases, with 9 bases between. CDR3 nucleotide sequence: TGTGCCAGTAGTATAGGAGGGCTGGACACTGAAGCTTTCTTT. It codes for CASSIGGLDTEAFF.

The V gene is TRBV7-3, the J gene TRBJ1-3; D possibly corresponds to TRBD1 (6 bases). This CDR3 has 14 amino acids. Germline V gives CDR1 SGHTA, CDR2 FQGTGA. V was clipped by 4 bases and J by 0 bases, with 7 bases between them. In nucleotides, the CDR3 is TGTGCCAGCAGCTCGGACAGCTCTGGAAACACCATATATTTT. Its protein is CASSSDSSGNTIYF. Full variable domain (rest looked up from reference TRBV7-3 and TRBJ1-3): GAGVSQTPSNKVTEKGKYVELRCDPISGHTALYWYRQSLGQGPEFLIYFQGTGAADDSGLPNDRFFAVRPEGSVSTLKIQRTERGDSAVYLCASSSDSSGNTIYFGEGSWLTVV.

Here the CDR3 reads CASSKQGTAGNTIYF. CDR3 sequence (DNA): TGTGCCAGCAGTAAACAAGGGACAGCTGGAAACACCATATATTTT. The J gene is TRBJ1-3, the V gene TRBV28, with 7 bases matching TRBD1. The CDR3 runs to 15 residues. Germline values: CDR1 MDHEN, CDR2 SYDVKM. The trim removed 5 bases at V and 2 bases at J, leaving 6 bases unmatched.

The chain carries TRBV7-9 and TRBJ1-3; D is unresolved. V lost 5 bases and J 4 bases, leaving 15 bases between the germline ends. The CDR3 has 15 residues. Germline V lookup: CDR1 SEHNR, CDR2 FQNEAQ (reference sequence). The CDR3 coding sequence is TGTGCCAGCAGCCAGACCGCCCGGAGAGGAAACACCATATATTTT. Translated, it gives CASSQTARRGNTIYF.

The gene calls are TRBV19 and TRBJ1-1, with a tentative D call TRBD1 (5 bases). CDR3 length: 15 residues. The V end was cut by 8 bases, the J end by 8 bases, with 24 bases between. Germline values: CDR1 LNHDA, CDR2 SQIVND (reference sequence). Written as DNA, the CDR3 is TGTGCCAGTGCTTTCTTGTGGGACGCCCGTTGGGAAGCTTTCTTT. Protein product: CASAFLWDARWEAFF.

The chain links TRBV25-1 to TRBJ2-1; TRBD2 aligns across 14 bases. Trimming at V came to 5 bases and at J to 8 bases, leaving 8 bases not matched to a gene. Germline V gene data show CDR1 as MGHDK and CDR2 as SYGVNS. This CDR3 is 16 amino acids long. CDR3 amino acids: CASSQTGTSGSHEQFF. The CDR3 nucleotides read TGTGCCAGCAGTCAAACCGGGACTAGCGGGAGTCATGAGCAGTTCTTC.

This clone was seen once. The rearrangement links TRBV2 to TRBJ1-4, with 7 positions matching TRBD1. Trimming removed 6 bases from V and 7 bases from J; junction bases left unmatched: 8. CDR3 length equals 14 residues. Germline CDR1 and CDR2: SNHLY and FYNNEI. The CDR3 here is CASSPGTAGEKLFF. CDR3 sequence (DNA): TGTGCCAGCAGCCCCGGGACAGCGGGTGAAAAACTGTTTTTT.

The rearrangement joins TRBV27 to TRBJ1-2; 9 bases align to TRBD1. CDR1 is MNHEY and CDR2 is SMNVEV in the germline V gene (reference sequence). V gave up 2 bases and J gave up 4 bases; unmatched junction bases: 5. CDR3 length: 15 amino acids. CDR3 residues: CASSLKETGGYGYTF. The CDR3 DNA follows: TGTGCCAGCAGTTTAAAAGAGACAGGGGGCTATGGCTACACCTTC.

The V gene is TRBV9, the J gene TRBJ1-1; D not certain. V lost 4 bases and J 5 bases, leaving 15 bases between the germline ends. This CDR3 is 14 amino acids long. Germline CDR1 is SGDLS and CDR2 is YYNGEE. The CDR3 loop reads CASSPMVFRTEAFF. The DNA of the CDR3 is TGTGCCAGCAGCCCGATGGTCTTCCGGACTGAAGCTTTCTTT.

The rearrangement links TRBV4-1 to TRBJ1-4, with no clear D. V lost 4 bases and J lost 7, with 13 bases in between. Germline V gene sequence: CDR1 MGHRA, CDR2 YSYEKL. This CDR3 is 14 amino acids long. The CDR3, as DNA: TGCGCCAGCAGCCCCCAGGACGATGCTGAAAAACTGTTTTTT. The encoded protein is CASSPQDDAEKLFF.

The V call is TRBV6-5, the J call TRBJ1-2; D ambiguous. Germline-derived CDR1 and CDR2 are MNHEY and SVGAGI. V was shortened by 3 bases and J by 3 bases, with 5 bases between the two germline ends. The CDR3 has 12 residues. The DNA for the CDR3 is TGTGCCAGCAGTTATGGGGACTATGGCTACACCTTC. Translating it yields CASSYGDYGYTF.

The chain joins TRBV7-3 to TRBJ2-7, with TRBD2 identical over 11 bases. Looked up from germline, CDR1 is SGHTA and CDR2 is FQGTGA. Trimming at V came to 0 bases and at J to 2 bases, leaving 0 bases not matched to a gene. The CDR3 consists of 15 residues. The CDR3 DNA sequence: TGTGCCAGCAGCTTAACTAGCGGGAGGGCCTACGAGCAGTACTTC. Encoded protein: CASSLTSGRAYEQYF.

The rearrangement links TRBV28 to TRBJ1-5, with D tentatively TRBD1 (5 bases). Germline V gene sequence: CDR1 MDHEN, CDR2 SYDVKM. Trimming removed 10 bases from V and 5 bases from J, with 15 bases in between. CDR3 length: 13 amino acids. CDR3 in DNA: TGTGCCACCCAGGGAATGTCCGATCAGCCCCAGCATTTT. It translates to CATQGMSDQPQHF.

This clone was counted a single time. The chain carries TRBV11-2 and TRBJ1-3; D is unresolved. V lost 5 bases and J lost 3, with 14 bases in between. CDR1 is SGHAT and CDR2 is FQNNGV in the germline V gene. This CDR3 spans 15 amino acids. The CDR3 loop is CASSVVGIFGNTIYF. In nucleotides, the CDR3 is TGTGCCAGCAGCGTAGTAGGGATTTTTGGAAACACCATATATTTT.

The table lists this clone with a few counts. CDR3 loop: CASSPDREGEQYF. The CDR3 nucleotides are TGCGCCAGCAGCCCTGACAGGGAAGGAGAGCAGTACTTC. The chain links TRBV10-1 to TRBJ2-7; 7 nucleotides agree with TRBD1. V lost 6 bases and J lost 7; bases outside the gene matches: 9. The CDR3 is made up of 13 amino acids. Germline values: CDR1 WNHNN, CDR2 SYGVQD (reference sequence).

This chain uses TRBV27 with TRBJ1-5, with D possibly being TRBD1 (5 bases). This CDR3 region has 16 residues. Germline values: CDR1 MNHEY, CDR2 SMNVEV (reference sequence). V dropped 5 bases and J dropped 5 bases, with 19 bases sitting between them. DNA of the CDR3: TGTGCCAGCAGTCCCCGGGGTAGGGGTTGGGATCAGCCCCAGCATTTT. Translating it yields CASSPRGRGWDQPQHF.

The chain carries TRBV27 and TRBJ2-5; possible D gene TRBD1, 6 bases. The CDR3 consists of 15 residues. V shed 5 bases and J shed 5 bases, with 18 bases lying between them. From germline, CDR1 is MNHEY and CDR2 SMNVEV (reference sequence). Here the CDR3 reads CASSPLWGQRETQYF. DNA of the CDR3: TGTGCCAGCAGTCCGCTTTGGGGGCAGAGGGAGACCCAGTACTTC.

V is TRBV6-4 and J is TRBJ2-5; unclear D gene. With 4 bases removed from V and 1 base from J, the gap between germline ends came to 16 bases. The CDR3 runs to 16 residues. Germline assignment: CDR1 MRHNA and CDR2 SNTAGT. CDR3 DNA sequence: TGTGCCAGCAGTGGCTCCCCCCGGGCGTGCCAAGAGACCCAGTACTTC. As protein: CASSGSPRACQETQYF.

The gene calls are TRBV27 and TRBJ1-5, with D possibly matching TRBD1 (5 bases). CDR1 MNHEY and CDR2 SMNVEV come from the germline V gene (reference sequence). The CDR3 consists of 15 residues. Trimming removed 5 bases at V and 3 bases at J, with 14 bases between. CDR3: CASSPLGTFNQPQHF. CDR3 sequence (DNA): TGTGCCAGCAGTCCCCTCGGGACCTTCAATCAGCCCCAGCATTTT.

In this sample, this clone turned up once. The chain links TRBV6-1 to TRBJ2-7, with TRBD2 matching over 13 bases. CDR3 length equals 14 residues. Trimming at V came to 5 bases and at J to 4 bases, leaving 2 bases not matched to a gene. Germline V gene lookup returns CDR1 MNHNS and CDR2 SASEGT. CDR3 protein: CASSRTSGGYEQYF. In nucleotides, the CDR3 is TGTGCCAGCAGTCGGACTAGCGGGGGATACGAGCAGTACTTC.

The V call is TRBV7-9, the J call TRBJ2-6, with D possibly TRBD2 on 7 matching bases. Germline loops: CDR1 SEHNR, CDR2 FQNEAQ (reference sequence). Trimming shortened V by 4 bases and J by 0 bases, and 16 bases separated the two germline ends. CDR3 size: 18 residues. CDR3 in amino acids: CASSSRGGDISGANVLTF. The CDR3, as DNA: TGTGCCAGCAGCTCCCGGGGAGGGGACATCTCTGGGGCCAACGTCCTGACTTTC.

The chain carries TRBV7-9 and TRBJ2-2; 12 nucleotides match TRBD2. The J segment lost 8 bases and the V segment lost 5 bases, leaving 12 bases of the junction unmatched. The CDR3 spans 17 residues. Germline loops: CDR1 SEHNR, CDR2 FQNEAQ (reference sequence). The DNA for the CDR3 is TGTGCCAGCAGCGCCCCCCGACTAGCGGGAGCTCAAGGGGAGCTGTTTTTT. It encodes CASSAPRLAGAQGELFF.

The V and J genes are TRBV2 and TRBJ2-7, with D possibly matching TRBD2 (6 bases). V lost 0 bases to trimming and J lost 13 bases, with 22 bases between them. The CDR3 runs to 15 residues. In germline, CDR1 is SNHLY, CDR2 FYNNEI. The CDR3 is CASSEAGNPGPGGYF. Written as DNA, the CDR3 is TGTGCCAGCAGTGAAGCGGGGAATCCGGGCCCCGGGGGATACTTC.

The rearrangement joins TRBV14 to TRBJ2-3; 11 positions agree with TRBD1. Germline lookup yields CDR1 SGHDN and CDR2 FVKESK. The CDR3 is 18 amino acids. V trimming: 1 base; J trimming: 5 bases; junction bases outside the gene matches: 11. The CDR3 reads CASSQAWGQGEGGDTQYF. In DNA, the CDR3 is TGTGCCAGCAGCCAAGCTTGGGGACAGGGGGAAGGAGGAGATACGCAGTATTTT.

The chain has TRBV11-2 and TRBJ1-2, with no clear D. The CDR3 loop spans 15 amino acids. V lost 5 bases and J 6 bases, leaving 19 bases between the germline ends. Germline V CDR1 and CDR2: SGHAT, FQNNGV. CDR3 region: CASSGTRGRRNGYTF. CDR3 bases: TGTGCCAGCAGCGGAACCCGGGGAAGGCGTAATGGCTACACCTTC.

This rearrangement joins TRBV5-1 to TRBJ1-3; D uncertain. The CDR3 has 13 amino acids. The germline gives CDR1 SGHRS, CDR2 YFSETQ. Trimming pared 4 bases from V and 4 bases from J, leaving 9 bases between. The CDR3 is CASSRTEGNTIYF. DNA of the CDR3: TGCGCCAGCAGCCGGACGGAGGGAAACACCATATATTTT. Full variable domain (rest looked up from reference TRBV5-1 and TRBJ1-3): KAGVTQTPRYLIKTRGQQVTLSCSPISGHRSVSWYQQTPGQGLQFLFEYFSETQRNKGNFPGRFSGRQFSNSRSEMNVSTLELGDSALYLCASSRTEGNTIYFGEGSWLTVV.

The chain links TRBV28 to TRBJ2-7; no reliable D call. Germline V gene data show CDR1 as MDHEN and CDR2 as SYDVKM. The V gene lost 4 bases and the J gene lost 3 bases, with 4 bases spanning the gap. CDR3 length equals 11 residues. CDR3 amino acids: CASSWGYEQYF. CDR3 in DNA: TGTGCCAGCAGTTGGGGCTACGAGCAGTACTTC.

The CDR3 DNA is TGTGCCTGGACCCGACAGGGGGCGCAGAACACCATATATTTT. Translated: CAWTRQGAQNTIYF. The chain is built from TRBV30 and TRBJ1-3; TRBD1 agrees at 10 bases. The CDR3 has 14 residues. Germline V gene lookup returns CDR1 GTSNPN and CDR2 SVGIG (reference sequence). Unmatched junction bases numbered 7, after V lost 4 bases and J lost 7 bases. Filled out from reference TRBV30 and TRBJ1-3, the complete variable domain reads SQTIHQWPATLVQPVGSPLSLECTVEGTSNPNLYWYRQAAGRGLQLLFYSVGIGQISSEVPQNLSASRPQDRQFILSSKKLLLSDSGFYLCAWTRQGAQNTIYFGEGSWLTVV.

The CDR3 DNA reads as TGTGCCAGCAACCCTCGCTCCTACAATGAGCAGTTCTTC. Amino acid sequence: CASNPRSYNEQFF. This chain joins TRBV7-7 and TRBJ2-1; D uncertain. There are 13 residues in the CDR3. Germline V CDR1 and CDR2: SSHAT, FNYEAQ (reference sequence). The ends were cut back, 7 bases at V and 0 bases at J, with 7 bases in the middle.